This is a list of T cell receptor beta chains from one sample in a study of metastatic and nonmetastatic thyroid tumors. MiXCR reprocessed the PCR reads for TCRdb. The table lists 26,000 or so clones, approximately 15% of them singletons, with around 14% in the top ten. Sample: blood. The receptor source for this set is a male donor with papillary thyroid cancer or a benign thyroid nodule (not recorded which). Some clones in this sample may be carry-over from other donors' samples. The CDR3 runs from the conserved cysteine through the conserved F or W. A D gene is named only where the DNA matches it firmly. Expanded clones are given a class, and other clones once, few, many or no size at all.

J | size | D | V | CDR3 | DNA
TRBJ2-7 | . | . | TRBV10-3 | CAVGEKQGYAQYF | TGTGCCGTCGGGGAAAAACAGGGTTACGCGCAGTACTTC
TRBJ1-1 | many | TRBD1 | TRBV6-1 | CASRVGQLNTEAFF | TGTGCCAGCAGGGTGGGACAGTTGAACACTGAAGCTTTCTTT
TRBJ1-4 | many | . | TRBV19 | CASSAGSGTYEKLFF | TGTGCCAGTAGCGCCGGAAGTGGGACTTATGAAAAACTGTTTTTT
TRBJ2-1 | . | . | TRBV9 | CASIPRSCQINEQFF | TGTGCCAGCATCCCCCGATCGTGCCAAATCAATGAGCAGTTCTTC
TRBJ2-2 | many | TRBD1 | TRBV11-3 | CASSSLDRDWTGELFF | TGTGCCAGCAGCTCCCTAGACAGGGATTGGACCGGGGAGCTGTTTTTT
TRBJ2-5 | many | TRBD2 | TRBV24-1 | CATGGDVQETQYF | TGTGCCACCGGGGGGGACGTCCAAGAGACCCAGTACTTC
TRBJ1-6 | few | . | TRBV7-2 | CASGKYNSPLNF | TGTGCCAGTGGAAAATATAATTCACCCCTCAACTTT
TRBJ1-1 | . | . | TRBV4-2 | CASSQGRTEAFF | TGTGCCAGCAGCCAAGGCCGCACTGAAGCTTTCTTT
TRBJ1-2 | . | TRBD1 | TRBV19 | CASKKNAGTGRFGDGYTF | TGTGCCAGTAAAAAGAATGCCGGGACAGGGAGATTTGGTGATGGCTACACCTTC
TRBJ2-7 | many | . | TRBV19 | CASSNGVGNEQYF | TGTGCCAGTAGTAATGGGGTAGGGAACGAGCAGTACTTC
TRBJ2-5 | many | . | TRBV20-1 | CSAPRVSETQYF | TGCAGTGCTCCTCGCGTTTCAGAGACCCAGTACTTC
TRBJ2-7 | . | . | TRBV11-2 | CASSLRLDRDEQYF | TGTGCCAGCAGCTTACGACTAGATCGCGACGAGCAGTACTTC
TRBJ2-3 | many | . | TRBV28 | CASSLVGADTQYF | TGTGCCAGCAGTTTGGTAGGGGCAGATACGCAGTATTTT
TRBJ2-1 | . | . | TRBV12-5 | CASGFTDYSEQFF | TGTGCTAGTGGTTTTACAGACTACAGTGAGCAGTTCTTC
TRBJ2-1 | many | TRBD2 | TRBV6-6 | CASRTGLAGGLGSYKEQFF | TGTGCCAGCAGAACGGGACTAGCGGGGGGTCTAGGCTCTTACAAGGAGCAGTTCTTC
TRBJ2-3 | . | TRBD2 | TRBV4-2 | CASSPLLAVGADTQYF | TGTGCCAGCAGCCCGCTACTAGCGGTAGGGGCAGATACGCAGTATTTT
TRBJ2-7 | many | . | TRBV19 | CASSLSAGASEQYF | TGTGCCAGTAGTCTTTCGGCGGGGGCTAGCGAGCAGTACTTC
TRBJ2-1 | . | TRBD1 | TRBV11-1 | CASSKLGTVSLNEQFF | TGTGCCAGCAGCAAGTTAGGGACAGTGAGCCTCAATGAGCAGTTCTTC
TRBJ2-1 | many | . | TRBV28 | CASTSGGTVPNEQFF | TGTGCCAGCACCTCTGGAGGGACAGTTCCCAATGAGCAGTTCTTC
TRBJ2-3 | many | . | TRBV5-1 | CASSLVLGGAADTQYF | TGCGCCAGCAGCTTGGTGCTGGGGGGGGCTGCAGATACGCAGTATTTT
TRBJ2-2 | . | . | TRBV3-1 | CASSLVSGGPGELFF | TGTGCCAGCAGCCTAGTTTCGGGCGGTCCCGGGGAGCTGTTTTTT
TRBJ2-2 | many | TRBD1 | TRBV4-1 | CASSQGDRVPTGELFF | TGCGCCAGCAGCCAAGGGGACAGGGTCCCCACCGGGGAGCTGTTTTTT
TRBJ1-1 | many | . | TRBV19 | CASSISVNTEAFF | TGTGCCAGTAGTATATCAGTGAACACTGAAGCTTTCTTT
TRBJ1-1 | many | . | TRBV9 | CASSVDWAKAEAFF | TGTGCCAGCAGCGTAGACTGGGCCAAAGCTGAAGCTTTCTTT
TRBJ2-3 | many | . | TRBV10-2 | CASSVAGAGTDTQYF | TGCGCCAGCAGTGTCGCAGGGGCAGGCACAGATACGCAGTATTTT
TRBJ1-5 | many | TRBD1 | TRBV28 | CASSRTGGPQPQHF | TGTGCCAGCAGCCGGACAGGGGGCCCTCAGCCCCAGCATTTT
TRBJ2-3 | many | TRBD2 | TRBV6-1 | CASSLAGGLSTDTQYF | TGTGCCAGCAGCCTAGCGGGGGGCCTATCCACAGATACGCAGTATTTT
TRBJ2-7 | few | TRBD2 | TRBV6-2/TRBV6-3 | CASRTSGHEQYF | TGTGCCAGCAGGACTAGCGGGCACGAGCAGTACTTC
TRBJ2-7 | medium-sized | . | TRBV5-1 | CASSLPDPYEQYF | TGCGCCAGCAGCCTCCCGGATCCCTACGAGCAGTACTTC
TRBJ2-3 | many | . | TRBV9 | CAASRLATDTQYF | TGTGCCGCATCGAGACTGGCCACAGATACGCAGTATTTT
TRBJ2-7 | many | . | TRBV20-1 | CSARDSQAYEQYF | TGCAGTGCTAGAGATTCACAAGCCTACGAGCAGTACTTC
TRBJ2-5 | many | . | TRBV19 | CATYGGQRETQYF | TGTGCTACGTACGGGGGACAAAGGGAGACCCAGTACTTC
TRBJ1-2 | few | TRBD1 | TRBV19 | CASTPDRCKVYTF | TGTGCCAGTACCCCGGACAGGTGCAAAGTCTACACCTTC
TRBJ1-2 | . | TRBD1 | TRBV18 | CASSLLGQLDYGYTF | TGTGCCAGCTCACTCCTGGGACAGTTGGACTATGGCTACACCTTC
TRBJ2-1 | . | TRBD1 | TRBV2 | CASSPGTGVRGVEQFF | TGTGCCAGCAGCCCCGGGACAGGGGTAAGGGGGGTTGAGCAGTTCTTC
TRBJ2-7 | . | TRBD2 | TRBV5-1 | CASSFSGSNYEQYF | TGCGCCAGCAGCTTCAGCGGGAGTAATTACGAGCAGTACTTC
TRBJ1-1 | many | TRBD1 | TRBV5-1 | CASSFSDRGSGTEAFF | TGCGCCAGCAGCTTTTCGGACAGGGGGTCAGGCACTGAAGCTTTCTTT
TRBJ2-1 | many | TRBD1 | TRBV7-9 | CAIRQGWNEQFF | TGTGCCATTCGACAGGGTTGGAATGAGCAGTTCTTC
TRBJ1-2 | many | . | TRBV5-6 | CASSSAMRGNGYTF | TGTGCCAGCAGCTCCGCAATGAGGGGCAATGGCTACACCTTC
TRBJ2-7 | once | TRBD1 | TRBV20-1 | CSASQGDEQYF | TGCAGTGCAAGTCAGGGGGACGAGCAGTACTTC